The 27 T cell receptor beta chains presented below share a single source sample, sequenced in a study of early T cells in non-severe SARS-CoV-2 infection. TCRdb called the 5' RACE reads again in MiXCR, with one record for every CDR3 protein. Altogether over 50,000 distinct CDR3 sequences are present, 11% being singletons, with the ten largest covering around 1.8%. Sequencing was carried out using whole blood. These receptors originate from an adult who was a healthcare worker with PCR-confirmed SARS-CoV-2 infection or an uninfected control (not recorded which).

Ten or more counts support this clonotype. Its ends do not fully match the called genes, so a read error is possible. CDR3: CAGSLTTSGGAGDEQFF. In DNA, the CDR3 is TGCGCCGGCAGCCTCACAACTAGCGGGGGGGCCGGTGATGAGCAGTTCTTC. The J gene is TRBJ2-1, the V gene TRBV5-1, with TRBD2 identical over 13 bases. The germline CDR1 and CDR2 sequences are SGHRS and YFSETQ. The CDR3 runs to 17 residues.

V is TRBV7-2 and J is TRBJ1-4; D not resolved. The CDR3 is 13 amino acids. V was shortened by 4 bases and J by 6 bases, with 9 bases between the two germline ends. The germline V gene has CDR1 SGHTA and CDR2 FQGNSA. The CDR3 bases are TGTGCCAGCAGCTCCGGGAGCTATGAAAAACTGTTTTTT. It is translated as CASSSGSYEKLFF. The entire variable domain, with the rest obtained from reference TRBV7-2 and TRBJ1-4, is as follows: GAGVSQSPSNKVTEKGKDVELRCDPISGHTALYWYRQSLGQGLEFLIYFQGNSAPDKSGLPSDRFSAERTGGSVSTLTIQRTQQEDSAVYLCASSSGSYEKLFFGSGTQLSVL.

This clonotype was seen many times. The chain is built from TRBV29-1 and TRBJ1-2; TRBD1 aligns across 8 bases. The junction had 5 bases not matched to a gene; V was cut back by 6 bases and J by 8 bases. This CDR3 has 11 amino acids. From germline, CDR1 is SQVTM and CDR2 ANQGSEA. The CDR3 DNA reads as TGCAGCGTCAGGACAGGGTGGGGCTACACCTTC. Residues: CSVRTGWGYTF.

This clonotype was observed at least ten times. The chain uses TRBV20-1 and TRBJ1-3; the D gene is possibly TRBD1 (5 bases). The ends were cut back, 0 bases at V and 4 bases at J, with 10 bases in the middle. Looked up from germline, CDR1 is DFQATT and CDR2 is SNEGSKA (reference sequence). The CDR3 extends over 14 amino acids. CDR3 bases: TGCAGTGCTAGAGAAGGAGGGGTCGGAAACACCATATATTTT. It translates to CSAREGGVGNTIYF.

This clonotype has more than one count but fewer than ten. The CDR3 region is CATRRKPTTEQYF. The CDR3, as DNA: TGTGCCACCCGCAGGAAACCTACGACCGAGCAGTACTTC. V and J are TRBV12-3 or TRBV12-4 and TRBJ2-7; D is uncertain. This CDR3 spans 13 amino acids. V was trimmed by 10 bases and J by 6 bases, leaving 19 bases between them.

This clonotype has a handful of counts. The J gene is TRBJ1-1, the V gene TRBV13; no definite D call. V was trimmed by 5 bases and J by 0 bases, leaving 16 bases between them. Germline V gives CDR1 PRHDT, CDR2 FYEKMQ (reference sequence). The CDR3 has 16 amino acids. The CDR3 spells CASSLSLGSMNTEAFF. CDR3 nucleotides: TGTGCCAGCAGCCTCTCCCTAGGGTCTATGAACACTGAAGCTTTCTTT.

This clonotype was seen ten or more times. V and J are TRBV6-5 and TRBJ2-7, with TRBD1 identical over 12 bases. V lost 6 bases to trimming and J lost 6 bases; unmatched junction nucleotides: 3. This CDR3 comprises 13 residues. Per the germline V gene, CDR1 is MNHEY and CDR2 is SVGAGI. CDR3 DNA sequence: TGTGCCAGCAGGACGGGACAGGGGGCCGAGCAGTACTTC. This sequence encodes CASRTGQGAEQYF.

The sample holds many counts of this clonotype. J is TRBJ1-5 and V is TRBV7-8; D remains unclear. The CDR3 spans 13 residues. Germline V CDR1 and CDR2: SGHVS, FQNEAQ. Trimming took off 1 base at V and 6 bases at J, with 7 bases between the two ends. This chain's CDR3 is CASSLGFTQPQHF. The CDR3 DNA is TGTGCCAGCAGCTTAGGGTTCACTCAGCCCCAGCATTTT.

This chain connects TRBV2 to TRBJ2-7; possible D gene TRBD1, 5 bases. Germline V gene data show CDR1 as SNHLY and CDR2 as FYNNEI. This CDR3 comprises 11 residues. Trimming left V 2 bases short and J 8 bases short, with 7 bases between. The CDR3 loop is CASSETGQQYF. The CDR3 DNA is TGTGCCAGCAGTGAAACAGGACAGCAGTACTTC.

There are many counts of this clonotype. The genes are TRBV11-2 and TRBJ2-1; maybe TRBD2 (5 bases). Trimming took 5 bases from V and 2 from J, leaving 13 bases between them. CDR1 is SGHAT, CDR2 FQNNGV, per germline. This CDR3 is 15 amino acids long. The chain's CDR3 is CASSPGVSAYNEQFF. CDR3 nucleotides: TGTGCCAGCAGCCCCGGGGTTAGCGCCTACAATGAGCAGTTCTTC.

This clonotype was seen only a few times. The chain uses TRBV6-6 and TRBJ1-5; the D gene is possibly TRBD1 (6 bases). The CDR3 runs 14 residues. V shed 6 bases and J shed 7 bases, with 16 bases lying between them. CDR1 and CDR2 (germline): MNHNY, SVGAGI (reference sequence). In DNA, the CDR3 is TGTGCCAGCAGACCCAACAGGGAAGAGCAGCCCCAGCATTTT. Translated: CASRPNREEQPQHF.

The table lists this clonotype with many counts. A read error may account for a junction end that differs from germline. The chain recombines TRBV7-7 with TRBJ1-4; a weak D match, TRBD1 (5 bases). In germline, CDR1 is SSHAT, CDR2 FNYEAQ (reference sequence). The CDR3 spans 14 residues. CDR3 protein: CASSVGTANEKLFF. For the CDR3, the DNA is TGTGCTAGCAGCGTAGGGACGGCTAATGAAAAACTGTTTTTT.

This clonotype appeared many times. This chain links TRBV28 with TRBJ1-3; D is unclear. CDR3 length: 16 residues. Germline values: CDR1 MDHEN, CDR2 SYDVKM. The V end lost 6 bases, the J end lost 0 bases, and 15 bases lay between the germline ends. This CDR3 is CASSVSRGISGNTIYF. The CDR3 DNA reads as TGTGCCAGCAGCGTGTCGAGAGGGATCTCTGGAAACACCATATATTTT.

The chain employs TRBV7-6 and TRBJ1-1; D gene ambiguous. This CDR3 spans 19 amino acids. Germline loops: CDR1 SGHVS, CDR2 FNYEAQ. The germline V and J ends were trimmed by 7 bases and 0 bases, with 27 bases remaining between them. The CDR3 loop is CASTELGRPADLMNTEAFF. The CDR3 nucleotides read TGTGCCAGCACCGAACTGGGCAGGCCGGCCGACCTTATGAACACTGAAGCTTTCTTT.

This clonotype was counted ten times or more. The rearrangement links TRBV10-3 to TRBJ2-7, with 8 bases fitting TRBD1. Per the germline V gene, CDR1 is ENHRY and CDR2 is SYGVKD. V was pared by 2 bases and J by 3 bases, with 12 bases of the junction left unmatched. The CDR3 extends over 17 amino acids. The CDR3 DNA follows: TGTGCCATCAGTGAGCCCCCGCGGACAGGGAAGGACTACGAGCAGTACTTC. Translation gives CAISEPPRTGKDYEQYF.

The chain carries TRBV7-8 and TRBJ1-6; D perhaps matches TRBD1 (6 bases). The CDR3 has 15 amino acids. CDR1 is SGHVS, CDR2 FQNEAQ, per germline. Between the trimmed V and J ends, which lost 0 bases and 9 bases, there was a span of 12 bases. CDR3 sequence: CASSLADRNVSPLHF. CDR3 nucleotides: TGTGCCAGCAGCTTAGCGGACAGAAACGTTTCACCCCTCCACTTT. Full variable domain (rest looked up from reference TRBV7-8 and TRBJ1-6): GAGVSQSPRYKVAKRGQDVALRCDPISGHVSLFWYQQALGQGPEFLTYFQNEAQLDKSGLPSDRFFAERPEGSVSTLKIQRTQQEDSAVYLCASSLADRNVSPLHFGNGTRLTVT.

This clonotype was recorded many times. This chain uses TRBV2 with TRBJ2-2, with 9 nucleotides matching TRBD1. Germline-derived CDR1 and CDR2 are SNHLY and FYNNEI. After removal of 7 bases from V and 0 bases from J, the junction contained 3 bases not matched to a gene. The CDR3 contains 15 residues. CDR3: CASTWTGANTGELFF. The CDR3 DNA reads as TGTGCCAGCACCTGGACAGGGGCGAACACCGGGGAGCTGTTTTTT.

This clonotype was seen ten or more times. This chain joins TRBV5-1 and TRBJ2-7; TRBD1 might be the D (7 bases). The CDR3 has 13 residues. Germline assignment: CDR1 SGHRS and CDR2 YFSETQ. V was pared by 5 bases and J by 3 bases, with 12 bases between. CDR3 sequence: CASSDQGGYEQYF. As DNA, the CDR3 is TGCGCCAGCAGTGACCAGGGGGGCTACGAGCAGTACTTC.

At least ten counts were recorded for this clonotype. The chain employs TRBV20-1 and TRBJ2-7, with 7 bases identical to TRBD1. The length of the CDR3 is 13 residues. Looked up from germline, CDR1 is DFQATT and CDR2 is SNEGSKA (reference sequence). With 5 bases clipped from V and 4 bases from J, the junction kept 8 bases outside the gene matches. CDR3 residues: CSARGQEPYEQYF. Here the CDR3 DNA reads TGCAGTGCTCGCGGACAGGAACCGTACGAGCAGTACTTC.

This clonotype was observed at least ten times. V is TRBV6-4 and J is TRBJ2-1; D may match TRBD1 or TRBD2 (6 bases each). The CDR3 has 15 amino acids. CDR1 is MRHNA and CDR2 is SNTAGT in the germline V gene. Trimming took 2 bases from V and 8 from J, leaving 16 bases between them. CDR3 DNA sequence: TGTGCCAGCAGTGACAGGGGGGAGGCCAGCGATGAGCAGTTCTTC. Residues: CASSDRGEASDEQFF.

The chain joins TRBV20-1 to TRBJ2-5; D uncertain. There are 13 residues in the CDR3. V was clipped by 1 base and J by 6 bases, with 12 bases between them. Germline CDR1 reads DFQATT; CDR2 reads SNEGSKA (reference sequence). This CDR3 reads CSARGPLEKTQYF. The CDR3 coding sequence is TGCAGTGCTAGAGGGCCCCTCGAGAAGACCCAGTACTTC.

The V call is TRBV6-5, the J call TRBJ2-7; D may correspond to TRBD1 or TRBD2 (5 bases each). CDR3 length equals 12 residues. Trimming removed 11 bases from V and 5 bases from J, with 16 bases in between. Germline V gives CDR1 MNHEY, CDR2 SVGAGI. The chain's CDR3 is CAAGARDHEQYF. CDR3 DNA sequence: TGTGCCGCCGGGGCCCGGGACCACGAGCAGTACTTC.

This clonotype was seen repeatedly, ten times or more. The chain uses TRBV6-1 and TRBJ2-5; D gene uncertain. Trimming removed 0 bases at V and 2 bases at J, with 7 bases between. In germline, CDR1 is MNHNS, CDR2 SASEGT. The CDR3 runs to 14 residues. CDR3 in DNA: TGTGCCAGCAGTGAAGCCTCCGAGCAAGAGACCCAGTACTTC. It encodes CASSEASEQETQYF.

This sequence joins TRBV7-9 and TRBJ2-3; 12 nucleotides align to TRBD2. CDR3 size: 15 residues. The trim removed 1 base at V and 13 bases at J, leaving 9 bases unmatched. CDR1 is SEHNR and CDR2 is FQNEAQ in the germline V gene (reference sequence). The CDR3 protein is CASSLGSTLAGGEYF. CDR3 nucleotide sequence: TGTGCCAGCAGCTTAGGATCCACACTAGCGGGGGGCGAGTATTTT.

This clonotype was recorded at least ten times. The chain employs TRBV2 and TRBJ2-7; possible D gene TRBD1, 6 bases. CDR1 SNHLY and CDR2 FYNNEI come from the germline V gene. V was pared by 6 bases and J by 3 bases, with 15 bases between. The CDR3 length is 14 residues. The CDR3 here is CASSLQGMNYEQYF. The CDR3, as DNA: TGTGCCAGCAGCCTACAGGGTATGAACTACGAGCAGTACTTC.

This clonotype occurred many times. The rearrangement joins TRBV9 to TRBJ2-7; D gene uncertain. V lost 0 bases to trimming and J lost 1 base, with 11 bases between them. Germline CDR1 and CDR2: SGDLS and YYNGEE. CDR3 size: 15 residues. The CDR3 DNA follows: TGTGCCAGCAGCGTAGCGGCCGACCGATCCTACGAGCAGTACTTC. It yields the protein CASSVAADRSYEQYF. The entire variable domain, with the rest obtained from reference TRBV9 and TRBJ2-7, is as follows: DSGVTQTPKHLITATGQRVTLRCSPRSGDLSVYWYQQSLDQGLQFLIQYYNGEERAKGNILERFSAQQFPDLHSELNLSSLELGDSALYFCASSVAADRSYEQYFGPGTRLTVT.

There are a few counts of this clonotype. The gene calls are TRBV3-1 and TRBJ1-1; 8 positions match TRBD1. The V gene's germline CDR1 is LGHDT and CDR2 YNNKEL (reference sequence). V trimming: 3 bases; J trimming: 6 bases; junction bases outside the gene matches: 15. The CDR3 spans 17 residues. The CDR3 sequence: CASSQFAGGVYGSEAFF. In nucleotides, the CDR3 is TGTGCCAGCAGCCAGTTCGCAGGGGGCGTTTATGGTTCTGAAGCTTTCTTT.